The subject of this entry is one TCR beta chain. Antigen: not known. TCRdb called the 5' RACE reads again in MiXCR, with one record for every CDR3 protein. The sample shows more than 75,000 distinct CDR3 sequences, roughly 21% of them seen only once. Time point noted: blood at routine non-recurrence follow-up after resection. Whole RNA from tumor, nontumor lung or frozen PBMC was sequenced unsorted. This sample stems from a study of spatial heterogeneity in lung cancer. Study at large: Sequencing of follow-up PBMC samples took place when they were available, at a median of around two years after resection. The study observed each unique TCR and UMI combination more than ten times on average in raw reads. Study observations and caveats: The study found ubiquitous expanded tumor TCRs in blood more at resection than follow-up.

Germline CDR1 LGHNA, CDR2 YNFKEQ. Trimming at V came to 4 bases and at J to 3 bases, leaving 5 bases not matched to a gene. The CDR3 runs 16 residues. This material consisted of PBMCs, taken at follow-up. The chain combines TRBV4-2 with TRBJ2-4; TRBD1 matches 11 bases. This TCR came from a male donor with early-stage non-small cell lung cancer. The CDR3 nucleotides are TGTGCCAGCAGCCCTGGGACAGGGGGTGACAAAAACATTCAGTACTTC. This sequence encodes CASSPGTGGDKNIQYF.